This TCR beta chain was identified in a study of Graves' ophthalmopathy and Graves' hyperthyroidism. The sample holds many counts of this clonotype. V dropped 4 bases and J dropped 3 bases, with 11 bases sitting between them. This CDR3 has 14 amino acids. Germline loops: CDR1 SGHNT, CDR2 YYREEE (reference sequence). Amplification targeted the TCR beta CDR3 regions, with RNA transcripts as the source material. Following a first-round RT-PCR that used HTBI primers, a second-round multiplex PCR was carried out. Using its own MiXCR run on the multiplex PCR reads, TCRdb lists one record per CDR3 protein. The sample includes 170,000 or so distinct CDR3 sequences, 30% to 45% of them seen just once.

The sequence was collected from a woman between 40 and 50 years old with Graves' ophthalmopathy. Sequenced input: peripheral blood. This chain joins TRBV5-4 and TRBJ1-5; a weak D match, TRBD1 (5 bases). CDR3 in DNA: TGTGCCAGCAGCCTCCCGGGGGACAATCAGCCCCAGCATTTT. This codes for CASSLPGDNQPQHF. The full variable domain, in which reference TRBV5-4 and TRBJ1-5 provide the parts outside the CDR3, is ETGVTQSPTHLIKTRGQQVTLRCSSQSGHNTVSWYQQALGQGPQFIFQYYREEENGRGNFPPRFSGLQFPNYSSELNVNALELDDSALYLCASSLPGDNQPQHFGDGTRLSIL.